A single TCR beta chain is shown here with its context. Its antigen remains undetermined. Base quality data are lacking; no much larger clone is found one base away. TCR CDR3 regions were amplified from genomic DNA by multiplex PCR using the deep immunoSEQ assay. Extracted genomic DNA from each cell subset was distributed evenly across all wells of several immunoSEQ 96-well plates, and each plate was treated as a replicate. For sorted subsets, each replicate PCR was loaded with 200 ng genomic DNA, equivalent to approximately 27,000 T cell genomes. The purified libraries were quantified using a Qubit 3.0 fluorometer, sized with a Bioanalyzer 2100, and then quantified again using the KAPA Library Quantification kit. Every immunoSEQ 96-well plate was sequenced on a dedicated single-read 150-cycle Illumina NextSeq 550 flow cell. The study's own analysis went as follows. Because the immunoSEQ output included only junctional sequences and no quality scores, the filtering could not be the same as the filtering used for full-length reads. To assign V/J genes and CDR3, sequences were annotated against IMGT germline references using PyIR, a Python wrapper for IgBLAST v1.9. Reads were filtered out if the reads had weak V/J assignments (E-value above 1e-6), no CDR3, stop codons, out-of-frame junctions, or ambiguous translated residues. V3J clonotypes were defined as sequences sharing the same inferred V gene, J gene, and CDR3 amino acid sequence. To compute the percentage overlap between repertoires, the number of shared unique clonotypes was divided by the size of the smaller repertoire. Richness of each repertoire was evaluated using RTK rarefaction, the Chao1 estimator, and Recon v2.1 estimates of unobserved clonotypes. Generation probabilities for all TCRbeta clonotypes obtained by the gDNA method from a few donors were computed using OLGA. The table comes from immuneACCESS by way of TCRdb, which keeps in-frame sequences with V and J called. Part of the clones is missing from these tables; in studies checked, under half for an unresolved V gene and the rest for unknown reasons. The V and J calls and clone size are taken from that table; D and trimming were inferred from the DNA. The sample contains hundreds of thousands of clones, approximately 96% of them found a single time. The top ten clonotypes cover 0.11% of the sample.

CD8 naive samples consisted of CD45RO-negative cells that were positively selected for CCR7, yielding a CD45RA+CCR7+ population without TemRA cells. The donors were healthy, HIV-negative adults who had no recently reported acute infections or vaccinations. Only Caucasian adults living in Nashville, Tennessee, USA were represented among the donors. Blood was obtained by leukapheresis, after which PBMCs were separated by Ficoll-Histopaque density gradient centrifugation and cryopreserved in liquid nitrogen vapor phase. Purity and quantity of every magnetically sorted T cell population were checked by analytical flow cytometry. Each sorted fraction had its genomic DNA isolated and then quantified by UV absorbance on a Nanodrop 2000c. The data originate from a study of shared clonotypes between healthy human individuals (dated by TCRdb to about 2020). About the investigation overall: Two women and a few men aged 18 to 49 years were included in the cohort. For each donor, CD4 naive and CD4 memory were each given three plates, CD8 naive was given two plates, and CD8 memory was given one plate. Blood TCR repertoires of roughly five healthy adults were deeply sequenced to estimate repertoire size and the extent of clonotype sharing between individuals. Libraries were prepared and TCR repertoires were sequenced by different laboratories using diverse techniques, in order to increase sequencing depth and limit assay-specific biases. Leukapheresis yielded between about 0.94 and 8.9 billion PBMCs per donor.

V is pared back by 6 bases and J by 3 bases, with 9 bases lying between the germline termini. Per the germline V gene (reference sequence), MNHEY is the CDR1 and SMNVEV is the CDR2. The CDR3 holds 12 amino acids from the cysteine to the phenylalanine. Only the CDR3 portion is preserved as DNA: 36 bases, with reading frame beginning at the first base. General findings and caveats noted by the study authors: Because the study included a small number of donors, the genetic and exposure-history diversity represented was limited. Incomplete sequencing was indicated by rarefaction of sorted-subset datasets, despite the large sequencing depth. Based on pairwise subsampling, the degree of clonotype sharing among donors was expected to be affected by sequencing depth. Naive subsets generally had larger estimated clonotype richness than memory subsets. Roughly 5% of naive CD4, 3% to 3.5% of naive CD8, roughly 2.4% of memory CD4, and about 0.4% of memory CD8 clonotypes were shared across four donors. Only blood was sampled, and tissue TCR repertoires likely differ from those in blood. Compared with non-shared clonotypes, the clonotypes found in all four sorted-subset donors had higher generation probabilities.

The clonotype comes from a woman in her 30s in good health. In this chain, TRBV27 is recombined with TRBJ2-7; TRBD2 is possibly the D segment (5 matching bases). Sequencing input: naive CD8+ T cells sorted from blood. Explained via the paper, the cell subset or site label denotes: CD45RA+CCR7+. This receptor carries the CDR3 CASSGNHYEQYF. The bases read TGTGCCAGCAGCGGGAACCACTACGAGCAGTACTTC.